These 14 T cell receptor beta chains came from one sample sequenced in a study of blood T cell repertoires in COVID-19. Sequencing was performed with immunoSEQ multiplex PCR; in TCRdb, only in-frame clones are kept and a portion is missing. The table shows over 150,000 clones, with around 82% occurring only once. Material for sequencing was PBMCs or T cells enriched from blood (not recorded which). Every receptor here comes from a man between 35 and 55 years old who had recovered from COVID-19.

The rearrangement uses TRBV5-4 and TRBJ1-6; the match to TRBD1 covers 10 bases. J gave up 9 bases and V 3 bases, and 3 bases lay outside the gene matches. CDR1 is SGHNT, CDR2 YYREEE, per germline (reference sequence). CDR3 length equals 14 residues. The CDR3 protein is CASSWDRGSSPLHF. CDR3 coding DNA: TGTGCCAGCAGCTGGGACAGGGGTAGTTCACCCCTCCACTTT.

This rearrangement joins TRBV2 to TRBJ1-2; 8 nucleotides agree with TRBD1. The CDR3 extends over 13 amino acids. The germline V gene has CDR1 SNHLY and CDR2 FYNNEI. The trim removed 3 bases at V and 7 bases at J, leaving 4 bases unmatched. The CDR3 nucleotides are TGTGCCAGCAGTGACAGGGGGCTCGGTGGCTACACCTTC. Amino acid sequence: CASSDRGLGGYTF.

The V and J genes are TRBV28 and TRBJ1-5; tentatively, D is TRBD1 (5 bases). V lost 2 bases to trimming and J lost 0 bases, with 8 bases between them. Per germline, CDR1 MDHEN and CDR2 SYDVKM. This CDR3 region has 15 residues. In nucleotides, the CDR3 is TGTGCCAGCAGTTTAGGGGCCCATAGCAATCAGCCCCAGCATTTT. Protein sequence: CASSLGAHSNQPQHF.

The chain uses TRBV5-3 and TRBJ1-1; 7 bases line up with TRBD1. TRBV5-3 is recorded as an ORF, its role being uncertain. V lost 5 bases, J lost 6 bases, and 13 bases stayed unmatched. The CDR3 runs to 15 residues. The CDR3 here is CARREGGRSRAEAFF. The CDR3 DNA follows: TGTGCCAGAAGGGAAGGGGGCAGGAGTCGGGCTGAAGCTTTCTTT.

V usage is TRBV3-1 (or the pseudogene TRBV3-2) and J usage is TRBJ2-7; D not certain. There are 12 residues in the CDR3. Trimming stripped 2 bases from V and 6 bases from J, with 8 bases between. The germline gives CDR1 LGHDT, CDR2 YNNKEL (reference sequence). CDR3 residues: CASSQFGFEQYF. CDR3 coding DNA: TGTGCCAGCAGCCAATTCGGGTTCGAGCAGTACTTC.

J is TRBJ1-1 and V is TRBV19; D gene unclear. Germline V gene lookup returns CDR1 LNHDA and CDR2 SQIVND (reference sequence). Trimming shortened V by 5 bases and J by 4 bases, and 14 bases separated the two germline ends. The CDR3 is made up of 14 amino acids. For the CDR3, the DNA is TGTGCCAGTAGTCCCCCCTTTGTGGCCACTGAAGCTTTCTTT. Its protein product is CASSPPFVATEAFF.

This chain uses TRBV27 with TRBJ2-1; 10 bases map to TRBD2. Germline-derived CDR1 and CDR2 are MNHEY and SMNVEV (reference sequence). The junction had 12 bases not matched to a gene; V was cut back by 7 bases and J by 12 bases. The CDR3 is 14 residues long. CDR3 in DNA: TGTGCCAGCAACCAGCGGGGGGGCCCTAGTGGGCAGTTCTTC. Translating gives CASNQRGGPSGQFF.

The J gene is TRBJ1-2, the V gene TRBV19; weak D call: TRBD1 (6 bases). The germline gives CDR1 LNHDA, CDR2 SQIVND (reference sequence). Trimming left V 3 bases short and J 6 bases short, with 11 bases between. The CDR3 is made up of 13 amino acids. The CDR3 DNA follows: TGTGCCAGTAGTATCCTGGACAGCGATGGCTACACCTTC. Translated, it gives CASSILDSDGYTF.

The chain recombines TRBV6-5 with TRBJ1-2; 8 nucleotides agree with TRBD1. The CDR3 is 14 amino acids. The J segment lost 4 bases and the V segment lost 10 bases, leaving 11 bases of the junction unmatched. Per the germline V gene, CDR1 is MNHEY and CDR2 is SVGAGI. The CDR3 here is CATAQGAGGYGYTF. CDR3 sequence (DNA): TGTGCCACCGCCCAGGGGGCAGGCGGCTATGGCTACACCTTC.

V gene TRBV2 combines with J gene TRBJ1-2; tentatively, D is TRBD1 (5 bases). The germline CDR1 and CDR2 sequences are SNHLY and FYNNEI. The CDR3 loop spans 14 amino acids. Trimming removed 6 bases at V and 0 bases at J, with 11 bases between. CDR3 loop: CASSATVTNYGYTF. The CDR3 bases are TGTGCCAGCAGCGCGACAGTTACTAACTATGGCTACACCTTC.

The chain is built from TRBV25-1 and TRBJ1-1, with 7 bases aligning to TRBD1. With V trimmed by 1 base and J by 1 base, 0 bases remained unmatched. The CDR3 has 14 residues. The germline V gene has CDR1 MGHDK and CDR2 SYGVNS. The CDR3: CASSEWDRNTEAFF. The DNA of the CDR3 is TGTGCCAGCAGTGAATGGGACAGGAACACTGAAGCTTTCTTT. The full variable domain, its missing parts supplied by reference TRBV25-1 and TRBJ1-1, is EADIYQTPRYLVIGTGKKITLECSQTMGHDKMYWYQQDPGMELHLIHYSYGVNSTEKGDLSSESTVSRIRTEHFPLTLESARPSHTSQYLCASSEWDRNTEAFFGQGTRLTVV.

The rearrangement joins TRBV2 to TRBJ1-2; no firm D call. Trimming cost V 8 bases and J 0 bases, with 16 bases left between them. The CDR3 has 15 residues. The germline V gene has CDR1 SNHLY and CDR2 FYNNEI. The CDR3 sequence is CASANEWLPNYGYTF. CDR3 nucleotides: TGTGCCAGCGCCAATGAGTGGTTACCTAACTATGGCTACACCTTC.

V gene TRBV3-1 (or the pseudogene TRBV3-2) combines with J gene TRBJ2-7; D might be TRBD1 (6 bases). The CDR3 length is 13 residues. The germline gives CDR1 LGHDT, CDR2 YNNKEL (reference sequence). Trimming cost V 3 bases and J 2 bases, with 8 bases left between them. The CDR3 region has the DNA TGTGCCAGCAGCCAGGGGGCCCCCTACGAGCAGTACTTC. Residues: CASSQGAPYEQYF.

The V and J genes are TRBV3-1 (or the pseudogene TRBV3-2) and TRBJ1-4; 7 nucleotides match TRBD1. After removal of 1 base from V and 4 bases from J, the junction contained 0 bases not matched to a gene. Germline CDR1 and CDR2: LGHDT and YNNKEL (reference sequence). There are 14 residues in the CDR3. The CDR3, as DNA: TGTGCCAGCAGCCAAGGGACAGGTAATGAAAAACTGTTTTTT. Translated: CASSQGTGNEKLFF.